These 23 T cell receptor beta chains originate from one sample sequenced in a study of CD8 T cells in Susac syndrome. RNA, at roughly 0.45 to 1 ug, was reverse transcribed with random hexamers. TCRdb reprocessed the immunoSEQ multiplex PCR reads via MiXCR and lists one record per CDR3 protein. The sample contains more than 150,000 distinct CDR3 sequences, 92% of which appear only once. The sample was CD4+ T cells from PBMCs. The origin of the receptors is a human donor in good health.

The rearrangement joins TRBV5-1 to TRBJ1-4; tentative D call: TRBD1 (6 bases). The CDR3 runs 14 residues. V gave up 1 base and J gave up 3 bases, with 7 bases separating them. CDR1 and CDR2 (germline): SGHRS, YFSETQ. The CDR3 reads CASSLTGSNEKLFF. The CDR3 DNA is TGCGCCAGCAGCTTGACAGGGTCTAATGAAAAACTGTTTTTT.

This rearrangement joins TRBV2 to TRBJ1-4; D is perhaps TRBD1 (5 bases). Per the germline V gene, CDR1 is SNHLY and CDR2 is FYNNEI. The CDR3 covers 16 residues. V gave up 8 bases and J gave up 0 bases, with 16 bases separating them. The CDR3 reads CASSPQMGATNEKLFF. As DNA, the CDR3 is TGTGCCAGCTCGCCCCAGATGGGGGCAACTAATGAAAAACTGTTTTTT.

V and J are TRBV5-4 and TRBJ2-7, with D perhaps TRBD2 (7 bases). V lost 6 bases and J lost 0, with 16 bases in between. The CDR3 extends over 15 amino acids. Germline loops: CDR1 SGHNT, CDR2 YYREEE (reference sequence). CDR3 in DNA: TGTGCCAGCACCAAGGGAGGGGGGGACTCCTACGAGCAGTACTTC. Amino acids: CASTKGGGDSYEQYF.

This chain uses TRBV10-3 with TRBJ2-7, with 7 bases matching TRBD1. With 0 bases clipped from V and 2 bases from J, the junction kept 7 bases outside the gene matches. Germline CDR1 is ENHRY and CDR2 is SYGVKD. The CDR3 has 16 residues. The CDR3 protein is CAISESSGRGPYEQYF. The CDR3 DNA reads as TGTGCCATCAGTGAGTCGAGTGGAAGGGGGCCCTACGAGCAGTACTTC.

CDR3 in amino acids: CASSLMSGLAGGTETQYF. CDR3 nucleotides: TGCGCCAGCAGCTTGATGTCGGGACTAGCGGGAGGGACGGAGACCCAGTACTTC. J is TRBJ2-5 and V is TRBV5-1, with 16 bases fitting TRBD2. This CDR3 has 18 residues. Germline V lookup: CDR1 SGHRS, CDR2 YFSETQ. V gave up 1 base and J gave up 5 bases; unmatched junction bases: 8. Filled out from reference TRBV5-1 and TRBJ2-5, the complete variable domain reads KAGVTQTPRYLIKTRGQQVTLSCSPISGHRSVSWYQQTPGQGLQFLFEYFSETQRNKGNFPGRFSGRQFSNSRSEMNVSTLELGDSALYLCASSLMSGLAGGTETQYFGPGTRLLVL.

The J gene is TRBJ2-7, the V gene TRBV9, with D tentatively TRBD1 or TRBD2 (6 bases each). V was trimmed by 1 base and J by 3 bases, leaving 14 bases between them. This CDR3 has 15 amino acids. Germline CDR1 and CDR2: SGDLS and YYNGEE. The CDR3 loop reads CASSVSTGRNYEQYF. Written as DNA, the CDR3 is TGTGCCAGCAGCGTAAGTACAGGGAGGAACTACGAGCAGTACTTC.

The V gene is TRBV30, the J gene TRBJ2-1; D is undetermined. The CDR3 length is 11 residues. V shed 0 bases and J shed 9 bases, with 6 bases lying between them. From germline, CDR1 is GTSNPN and CDR2 SVGIG (reference sequence). CDR3 sequence (DNA): TGTGCCTGGAGTGTATATAGTGAGCAGTTCTTC. Protein product: CAWSVYSEQFF.

J is TRBJ1-5 and V is TRBV2, with a weak D call TRBD1 (5 bases). Germline V lookup: CDR1 SNHLY, CDR2 FYNNEI. V dropped 2 bases and J dropped 3 bases, with 8 bases sitting between them. This CDR3 contains 14 residues. CDR3: CASSERTNNQPQHF. Written as DNA, the CDR3 is TGTGCCAGCAGTGAAAGGACAAACAATCAGCCCCAGCATTTT.

A remark on this clonotype: The junction shows a germline mismatch at one end, possibly a read error. The gene calls are TRBV5-1 and TRBJ2-1; tentative D call: TRBD2 (5 bases). CDR3 length: 14 residues. Germline lookup yields CDR1 SGHRS and CDR2 YFSETQ. The CDR3 reads CASSLGGSYNEQFF. DNA for the CDR3: TGTGCCAGCAGTTTGGGCGGGTCCTACAATGAGCAGTTCTTC. Combining the CDR3 with reference TRBV5-1 and TRBJ2-1 gives the whole variable domain KAGVTQTPRYLIKTRGQQVTLSCSPISGHRSVSWYQQTPGQGLQFLFEYFSETQRNKGNFPGRFSGRQFSNSRSEMNVSTLELGDSALYLCASSLGGSYNEQFFGPGTRLTVL.

This clonotype was counted once. This chain's CDR3 is CASSLSGTNTEAFF. The CDR3, as DNA: TGCGCCAGCAGCTTGAGCGGTACGAACACTGAAGCTTTCTTT. This rearrangement joins TRBV5-1 to TRBJ1-1; D remains ambiguous. V was cut by 1 base and J by 1 base, with 8 bases left in between. Germline-derived CDR1 and CDR2 are SGHRS and YFSETQ. This CDR3 comprises 14 residues.

The J gene is TRBJ2-7, the V gene TRBV12-3 or TRBV12-4, with D unresolved. Trimming removed 3 bases at V and 3 bases at J, with 15 bases between. There are 15 residues in the CDR3. Here the CDR3 reads CASSLNSATIYEQYF. As DNA, the CDR3 is TGTGCCAGCAGTTTGAACAGCGCGACAATCTACGAGCAGTACTTC.

This clonotype has a handful of counts. This chain uses TRBV14 with TRBJ2-7; TRBD2 agrees at 12 bases. This CDR3 contains 15 residues. Trimming at V came to 4 bases and at J to 6 bases, leaving 7 bases not matched to a gene. The germline V gene has CDR1 SGHDN and CDR2 FVKESK. CDR3 in amino acids: CASSRRLAGVAEQYF. The CDR3 nucleotides are TGTGCCAGCAGCCGCAGACTAGCGGGAGTGGCCGAGCAGTACTTC.

This rearrangement joins TRBV11-2 to TRBJ1-3, with no clear D. The CDR3 spans 16 residues. Germline CDR1 SGHAT, CDR2 FQNNGV. Trimming cost V 0 bases and J 2 bases, with 11 bases left between them. CDR3 protein: CASSLEILGPGNTIYF. The DNA of the CDR3 is TGTGCCAGCAGCTTAGAGATACTGGGCCCTGGAAACACCATATATTTT.

The count of this clonotype is one. V is TRBV7-9 and J is TRBJ1-4; 7 bases map to TRBD1. CDR1 SEHNR and CDR2 FQNEAQ come from the germline V gene (reference sequence). After removal of 4 bases from V and 0 bases from J, the junction contained 5 bases not matched to a gene. The CDR3 runs to 16 residues. The DNA for the CDR3 is TGTGCCAGCAGCTCAGCCGGGACAGCAACTAATGAAAAACTGTTTTTT. As protein: CASSSAGTATNEKLFF.

The chain has TRBV5-1 and TRBJ2-7; 7 bases align to TRBD2. The V segment lost 4 bases and the J segment 0 bases; nucleotides outside the gene matches: 10. CDR3 length: 16 residues. From germline, CDR1 is SGHRS and CDR2 YFSETQ. The CDR3 DNA follows: TGCGCCAGCAGCCATCCCTGGGCGGGGGACTCCTACGAGCAGTACTTC. Its protein product is CASSHPWAGDSYEQYF.

Notes on this clonotype: The conserved final phenylalanine or tryptophan is absent from the CDR3, which likely points to a read error. The limits of the CDR3 on the DNA are not certain, so only TCRdb's listed CDR3 is given. The V and J genes are TRBV21-1 and TRBJ1-1; TRBD1 is the table's D call and was not checked against the DNA. TRBV21-1 is designated a pseudogene. The CDR3 spans 15 residues, counting both ends. The CDR3 region is CASSKEGRVGTEAFL.

V and J are TRBV28 and TRBJ1-5; D is uncertain. In germline, CDR1 is MDHEN, CDR2 SYDVKM. The CDR3 totals 15 residues. Trimming removed 3 bases from V and 3 bases from J, with 12 bases in between. The CDR3 DNA reads as TGTGCCAGCAGTTTCCCCCCAGCACCCAATCAGCCCCAGCATTTT. This gives the protein CASSFPPAPNQPQHF.

The chain uses TRBV6-2 or TRBV6-3 and TRBJ1-1; D ambiguous. The germline V gene has CDR1 MNHEY and CDR2 SVGEGT. CDR3 size: 12 residues. The germline V and J ends were trimmed by 11 bases and 1 base, with 11 bases remaining between them. The CDR3: CAAGAANTEAFF. The CDR3 DNA reads TGTGCCGCCGGCGCTGCGAACACTGAAGCTTTCTTT.

CDR3 residues: CSARPPRGGYEQYF. The CDR3 coding sequence is TGCAGTGCTAGACCCCCTCGGGGAGGTTACGAGCAGTACTTC. This rearrangement joins TRBV20-1 to TRBJ2-7, with D possibly being TRBD2 (6 bases). CDR1 is DFQATT, CDR2 SNEGSKA, per germline (reference sequence). Trimming left V 2 bases short and J 4 bases short, with 15 bases between. The CDR3 length is 14 residues.

V gene TRBV24-1 combines with J gene TRBJ2-3; D gene ambiguous. This CDR3 region has 11 residues. V shed 5 bases and J shed 4 bases, with 3 bases lying between them. Germline V lookup: CDR1 KGHDR, CDR2 SFDVKD. The CDR3 DNA sequence: TGTGCCACCAGTGTCGCAGATACGCAGTATTTT. It codes for CATSVADTQYF.

This chain uses TRBV30 with TRBJ1-6; tentatively, D is TRBD1 (6 bases). The CDR3 spans 14 residues. Looked up from germline, CDR1 is GTSNPN and CDR2 is SVGIG (reference sequence). The V end lost 2 bases, the J end lost 9 bases, and 14 bases lay between the germline ends. As DNA, the CDR3 is TGTGCCTGGAGTTCAACCACAGGGTTTTCACCCCTCCACTTT. Translating gives CAWSSTTGFSPLHF.

The chain couples TRBV6-5 to TRBJ2-1; D uncertain. The ends were cut back, 0 bases at V and 1 base at J, with 10 bases in the middle. The CDR3 loop spans 16 amino acids. Germline V gene data show CDR1 as MNHEY and CDR2 as SVGAGI. The DNA of the CDR3 is TGTGCCAGCAGTTACTCAATGGACCCTTCCTACAATGAGCAGTTCTTC. Its protein product is CASSYSMDPSYNEQFF.

V and J are TRBV18 and TRBJ1-1, with a possible D match to TRBD1 (5 bases). V lost 0 bases to trimming and J lost 4 bases, with 6 bases between them. The CDR3 length is 13 residues. The germline V gene has CDR1 KGHSH and CDR2 LQKENI. Written as DNA, the CDR3 is TGTGCCAGCTCACCACCGCAGGGCACTGAAGCTTTCTTT. Amino acid sequence: CASSPPQGTEAFF.